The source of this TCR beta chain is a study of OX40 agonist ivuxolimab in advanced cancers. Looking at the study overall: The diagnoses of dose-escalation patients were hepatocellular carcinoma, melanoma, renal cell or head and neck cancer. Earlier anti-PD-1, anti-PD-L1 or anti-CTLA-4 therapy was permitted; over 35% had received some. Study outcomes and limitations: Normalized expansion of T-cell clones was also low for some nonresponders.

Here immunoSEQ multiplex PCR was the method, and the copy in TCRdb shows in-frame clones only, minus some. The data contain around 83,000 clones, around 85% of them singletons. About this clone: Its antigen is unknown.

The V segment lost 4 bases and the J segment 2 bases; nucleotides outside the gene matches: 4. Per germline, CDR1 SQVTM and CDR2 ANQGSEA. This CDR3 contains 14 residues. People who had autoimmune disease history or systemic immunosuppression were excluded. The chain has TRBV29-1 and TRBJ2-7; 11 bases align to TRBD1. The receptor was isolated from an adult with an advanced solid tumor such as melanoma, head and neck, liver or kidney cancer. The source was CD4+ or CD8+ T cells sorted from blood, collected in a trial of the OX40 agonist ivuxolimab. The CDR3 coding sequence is TGCAGCGTTGTTGGGACAGGGGGGACCTACGAGCAGTACTTC. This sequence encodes CSVVGTGGTYEQYF.